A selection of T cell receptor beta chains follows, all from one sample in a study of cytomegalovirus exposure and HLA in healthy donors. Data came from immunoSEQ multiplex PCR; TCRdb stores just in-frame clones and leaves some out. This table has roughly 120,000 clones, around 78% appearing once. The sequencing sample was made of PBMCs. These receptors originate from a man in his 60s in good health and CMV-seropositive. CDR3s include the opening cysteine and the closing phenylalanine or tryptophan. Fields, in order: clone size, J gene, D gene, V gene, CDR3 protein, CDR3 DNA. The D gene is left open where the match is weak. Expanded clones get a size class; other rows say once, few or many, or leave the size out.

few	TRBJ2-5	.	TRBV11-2	CASSLGGVVQETQYF	TGTGCCAGCAGCTTAGGGGGGGTAGTTCAAGAGACCCAGTACTTC
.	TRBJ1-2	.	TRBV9	CASSVGGSYGYTF	TGTGCCAGCAGCGTGGGGGGATCTTATGGCTACACCTTC
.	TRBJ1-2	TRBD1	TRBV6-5	CASRKRTGLVYGYTF	TGTGCCAGCAGGAAACGGACAGGGTTGGTCTATGGCTACACCTTC
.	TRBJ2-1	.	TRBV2	CASNLFGGNNEQFF	TGTGCCAGCAATTTGTTCGGCGGGAACAATGAGCAGTTCTTC
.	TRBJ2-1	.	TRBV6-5	CASSFRAYNEQFF	TGTGCCAGCAGTTTCAGGGCCTACAATGAGCAGTTCTTC
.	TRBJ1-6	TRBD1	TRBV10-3	CATRKGAVRDNSPLHF	TGTGCCACCCGAAAGGGGGCAGTAAGGGATAATTCACCCCTCCACTTT
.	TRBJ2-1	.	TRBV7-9	CASSSSTGINEQFF	TGTGCCAGCAGCTCCTCCACAGGGATCAATGAGCAGTTCTTC
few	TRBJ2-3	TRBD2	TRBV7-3	CASSPQPGLADTDTQYF	TGTGCCAGCAGCCCGCAACCGGGACTAGCGGATACAGATACGCAGTATTTT
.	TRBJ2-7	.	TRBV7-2	CASSRQGYEQYF	TGTGCCAGCAGCCGCCAGGGCTACGAGCAGTACTTC
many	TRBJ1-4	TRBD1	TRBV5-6	CASSSGQGKKLFF	TGTGCCAGCAGCTCGGGACAGGGGAAGAAACTGTTTTTT
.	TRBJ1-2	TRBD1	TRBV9	CASSVGQGLGDGYTF	TGTGCCAGCAGCGTAGGACAGGGGCTTGGAGATGGCTACACCTTC
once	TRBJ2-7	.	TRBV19	CAVGKDTLSYEQYF	TGTGCCGTTGGGAAGGACACCCTATCCTACGAGCAGTACTTC
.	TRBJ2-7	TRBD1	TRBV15	CATSRGGAGNEQYF	TGTGCCACCAGCCGAGGGGGCGCCGGAAACGAGCAGTACTTC
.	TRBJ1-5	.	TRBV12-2	CASRLGGAGGAGHQPQHF	TGTGCAAGTCGCTTAGGGGGGGCGGGGGGCGCGGGTCATCAGCCCCAGCATTTT
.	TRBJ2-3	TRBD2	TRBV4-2	CASSQLSGGIDTQYF	TGTGCCAGCAGCCAACTTAGCGGGGGTATAGATACGCAGTATTTT
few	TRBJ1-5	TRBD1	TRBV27	CASRTGQGGQPQHF	TGTGCCAGCAGGACGGGACAGGGAGGGCAGCCCCAGCATTTT
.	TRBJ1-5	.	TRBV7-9	CATSGDSNQPQHF	TGTGCCACCTCGGGGGATAGCAATCAGCCCCAGCATTTT
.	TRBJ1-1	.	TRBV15	CATSRELVSGMNTEAFF	TGTGCCACCAGCAGAGAGTTGGTCAGTGGCATGAACACTGAAGCTTTCTTT
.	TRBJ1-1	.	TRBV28	CASSSGGVTEAFF	TGTGCCAGCAGTTCGGGGGGGGTCACTGAAGCTTTCTTT
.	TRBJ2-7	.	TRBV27	CASTPDSARSYEQYF	TGTGCCAGCACTCCGGACAGTGCCCGCTCCTACGAGCAGTACTTC
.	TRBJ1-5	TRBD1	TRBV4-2	CASSPNTLGQGKQPQHF	TGTGCCAGCAGCCCCAACACTCTTGGACAGGGCAAGCAGCCCCAGCATTTT
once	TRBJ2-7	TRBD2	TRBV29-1	CSVDGLAGSSYEQYF	TGCAGCGTTGATGGGCTAGCGGGGAGCTCCTACGAGCAGTACTTC
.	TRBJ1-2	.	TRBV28	CASSRIGTQNYGYTF	TGTGCCAGCAGTAGAATCGGGACACAGAACTATGGCTACACCTTC
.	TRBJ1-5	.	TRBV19	CASSDSGVSNQPQHF	TGTGCCAGTAGCGACTCAGGGGTAAGCAATCAGCCCCAGCATTTT
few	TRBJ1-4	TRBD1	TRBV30	CAWSVIRQGSGEKLFF	TGTGCCTGGAGTGTAATCAGACAGGGTTCGGGGGAAAAACTGTTTTTT
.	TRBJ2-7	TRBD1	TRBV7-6	CASSTPPGQGSYEQYF	TGTGCCAGCAGCACCCCTCCGGGACAGGGGTCCTACGAGCAGTACTTC
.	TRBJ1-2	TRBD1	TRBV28	CASRRDRGTYGYTF	TGTGCCAGCCGGCGGGACAGGGGGACCTATGGCTACACCTTC
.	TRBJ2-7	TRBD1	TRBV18	CASSPPDRNYEQYF	TGTGCCAGCTCACCACCGGACAGGAACTACGAGCAGTACTTC